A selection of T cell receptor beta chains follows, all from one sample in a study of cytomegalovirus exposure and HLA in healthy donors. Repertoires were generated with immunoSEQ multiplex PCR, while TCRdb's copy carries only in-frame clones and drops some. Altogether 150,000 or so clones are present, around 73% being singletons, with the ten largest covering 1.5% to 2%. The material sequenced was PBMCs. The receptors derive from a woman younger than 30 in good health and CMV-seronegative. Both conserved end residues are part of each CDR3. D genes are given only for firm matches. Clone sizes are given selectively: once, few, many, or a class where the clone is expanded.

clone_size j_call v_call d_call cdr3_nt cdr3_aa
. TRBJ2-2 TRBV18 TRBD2 TGTGCCAGCTCACAGAATCTCACTAGCGGGAGTACGAACACCGGGGAGCTGTTTTTT CASSQNLTSGSTNTGELFF
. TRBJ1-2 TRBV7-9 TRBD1 TGTGCCAGCAGCACGGGGGGACAGGGGGGTGGCTACACCTTC CASSTGGQGGGYTF
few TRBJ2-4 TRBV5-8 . TGTGCCAGCAGCTTGGAGTCAGGGACCAAAAACATTCAGTACTTC CASSLESGTKNIQYF
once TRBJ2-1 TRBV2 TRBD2 TGTGCCAGCAGTCCTACTAGCGGGGGGTACAATGAGCAGTTCTTC CASSPTSGGYNEQFF
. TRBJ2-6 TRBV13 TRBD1 TGTGCCAGCAGTTCCTCCATTGGGACAGGGGGCTTCTGGGCCAACGTCCTGACTTTC CASSSSIGTGGFWANVLTF
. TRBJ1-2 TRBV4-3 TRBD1 TGCGCCAGCAGCCAAAAGGCGGGACAGGACCTTCTTAACTATGGCTACACCTTC CASSQKAGQDLLNYGYTF
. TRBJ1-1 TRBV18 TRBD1 TGTGCCAGCTCCCGAGGGGACAGGCGAACTGAAGCTTTCTTT CASSRGDRRTEAFF
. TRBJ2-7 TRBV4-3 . TGCGCCAGCAGCCAGCTCGCAGGCTTCTACGAGCAGTACTTC CASSQLAGFYEQYF
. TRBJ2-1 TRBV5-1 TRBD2 TGCGCCAGCAGCAGACTAGCGGGGGTTACTGACAATGAGCAGTTCTTC CASSRLAGVTDNEQFF
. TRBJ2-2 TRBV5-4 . TGTGCCAGCAGCTTGTGGGTCAGGGGATCCCCCGGGGAGCTGTTTTTT CASSLWVRGSPGELFF
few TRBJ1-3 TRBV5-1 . TGCGCCAGCAGCTTGGGTCGGAGTGGAAACACCATATATTTT CASSLGRSGNTIYF
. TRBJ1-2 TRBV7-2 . TGTGCCAGCAGACCAACAGGGTACGACTATGGCTACACCTTC CASRPTGYDYGYTF
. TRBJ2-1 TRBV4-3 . TGCGCCAGCAGCCAAGATGGCACCGCGGGAAGGCAGTTCTTC CASSQDGTAGRQFF
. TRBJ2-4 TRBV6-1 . TGTGCCAGCAGTGAACAGACTGGTTTCAAAAACATTCAGTACTTC CASSEQTGFKNIQYF
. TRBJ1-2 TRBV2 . TGTGCCAGCAAGAGGGACTTACTCTATGGCTACACCTTC CASKRDLLYGYTF
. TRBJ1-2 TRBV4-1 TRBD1 TGCGCCAGCAGCCAAGATACGGAGGGGGCTTCCTATGGCTACACCTTC CASSQDTEGASYGYTF
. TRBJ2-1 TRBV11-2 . TGTGCCAGCAGCATCTCCGGGACACTAGTCCATGAGCAGTTCTTC CASSISGTLVHEQFF
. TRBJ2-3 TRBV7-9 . TGTGCCAGCAGCCCCCAGGTAGATACGCAGTATTTT CASSPQVDTQYF